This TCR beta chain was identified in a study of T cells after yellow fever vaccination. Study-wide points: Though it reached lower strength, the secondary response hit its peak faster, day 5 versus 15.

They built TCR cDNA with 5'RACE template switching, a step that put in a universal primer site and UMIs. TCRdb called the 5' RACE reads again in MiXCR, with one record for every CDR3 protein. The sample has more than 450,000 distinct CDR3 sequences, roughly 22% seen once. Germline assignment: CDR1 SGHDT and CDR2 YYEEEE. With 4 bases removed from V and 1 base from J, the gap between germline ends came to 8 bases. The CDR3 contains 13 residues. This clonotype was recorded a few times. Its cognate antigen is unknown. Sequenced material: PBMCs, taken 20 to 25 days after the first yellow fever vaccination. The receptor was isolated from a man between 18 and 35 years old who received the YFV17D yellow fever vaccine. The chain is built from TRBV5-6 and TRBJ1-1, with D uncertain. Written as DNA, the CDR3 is TGTGCCAGCAGCACTGACAAGAACACTGAAGCTTTCTTT. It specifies CASSTDKNTEAFF.